This TCR beta chain was retrieved from a study of CD8+ T cells in alopecia areata. Study background: The protocol delivered tofacitinib for 6 to 18 months, then withdrew it for 6 months.

Treatment specified: oral pan-JAK inhibitor, 5-10 mg twice daily. Notes on this clone: Antigen: not known.

In each case, RNA was isolated and then reverse transcribed into cDNA as the sequencing template. Data came from immunoSEQ multiplex PCR; TCRdb stores just in-frame clones and leaves some out. The sample has some 200,000 clones, 43% seen once. Study-level results: Any link of baseline CD8+ expansion to response, resting on one nonresponder, remains uncertain. Scalp clonality decreased significantly with tofacitinib, and so did expanded CD8+ clones among the top 100.

The CDR3 totals 14 residues. Germline CDR1 and CDR2: SEHNR and FQNEAQ (reference sequence). Trimming stripped 2 bases from V and 5 bases from J, with 10 bases between. The sample in question was CD4+ T cells sorted from blood, obtained between weeks 36 and 40, from a patient treated with tofacitinib. This TCR was recovered from a human donor with alopecia areata. V is TRBV7-9 and J is TRBJ2-4; maybe TRBD1 (5 bases). The CDR3 reads CASSLRGGQNIQYF. DNA of the CDR3: TGTGCCAGCAGCTTAAGGGGTGGTCAAAACATTCAGTACTTC.